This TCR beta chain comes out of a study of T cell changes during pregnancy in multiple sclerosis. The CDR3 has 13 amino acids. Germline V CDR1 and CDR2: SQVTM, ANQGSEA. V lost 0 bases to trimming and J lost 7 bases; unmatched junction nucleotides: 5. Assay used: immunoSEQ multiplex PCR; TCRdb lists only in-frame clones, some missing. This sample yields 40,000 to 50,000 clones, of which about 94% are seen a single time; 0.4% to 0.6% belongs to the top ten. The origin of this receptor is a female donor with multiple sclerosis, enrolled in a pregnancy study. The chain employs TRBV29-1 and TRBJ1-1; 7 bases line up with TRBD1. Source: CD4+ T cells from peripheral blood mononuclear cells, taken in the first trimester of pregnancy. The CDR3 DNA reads TGCAGCGTTGAAGATCAGGGGACAGTTGAAGCTTTCTTT. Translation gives CSVEDQGTVEAFF.